This T cell receptor (beta chain) is from a study of blood T cell repertoires in COVID-19. Measured with immunoSEQ multiplex PCR; TCRdb has only the in-frame clones, and not every one. The data contain fewer than 500,000 clones, approximately 89% of them singletons. This receptor was identified in a young man who had recovered from COVID-19. The sample comprised PBMCs or T cells enriched from blood (not recorded which).

The CDR3 spells CASSLVHSEAFF. Written as DNA, the CDR3 is TGTGCCAGCAGCTTAGTTCACTCTGAAGCTTTCTTT. The genes are TRBV7-9 and TRBJ1-1; D uncertain. V gave up 1 base and J gave up 6 bases, with 6 bases separating them. This CDR3 has 12 residues. The V gene's germline CDR1 is SEHNR and CDR2 FQNEAQ (reference sequence). The complete variable domain, with remaining parts taken from reference TRBV7-9 and TRBJ1-1, reads DTGVSQNPRHKITKRGQNVTFRCDPISEHNRLYWYRQTLGQGPEFLTYFQNEAQLEKSRLLSDRFSAERPKGSFSTLEIQRTEQGDSAMYLCASSLVHSEAFFGQGTRLTVV.